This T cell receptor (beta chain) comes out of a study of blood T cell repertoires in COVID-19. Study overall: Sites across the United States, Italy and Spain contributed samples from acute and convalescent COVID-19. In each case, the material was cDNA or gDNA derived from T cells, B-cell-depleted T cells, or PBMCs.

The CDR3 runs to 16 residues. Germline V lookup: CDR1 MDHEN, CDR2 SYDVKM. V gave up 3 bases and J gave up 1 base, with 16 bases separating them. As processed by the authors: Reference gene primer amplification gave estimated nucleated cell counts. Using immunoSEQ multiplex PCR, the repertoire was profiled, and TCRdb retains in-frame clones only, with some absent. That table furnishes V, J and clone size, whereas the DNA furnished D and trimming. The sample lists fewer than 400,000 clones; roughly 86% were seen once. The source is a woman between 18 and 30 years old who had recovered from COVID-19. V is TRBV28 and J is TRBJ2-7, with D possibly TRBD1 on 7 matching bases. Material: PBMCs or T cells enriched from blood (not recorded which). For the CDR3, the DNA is TGTGCCAGCAGTTTCGGCGGGACAGCAAATTCCTACGAGCAGTACTTC. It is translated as CASSFGGTANSYEQYF.